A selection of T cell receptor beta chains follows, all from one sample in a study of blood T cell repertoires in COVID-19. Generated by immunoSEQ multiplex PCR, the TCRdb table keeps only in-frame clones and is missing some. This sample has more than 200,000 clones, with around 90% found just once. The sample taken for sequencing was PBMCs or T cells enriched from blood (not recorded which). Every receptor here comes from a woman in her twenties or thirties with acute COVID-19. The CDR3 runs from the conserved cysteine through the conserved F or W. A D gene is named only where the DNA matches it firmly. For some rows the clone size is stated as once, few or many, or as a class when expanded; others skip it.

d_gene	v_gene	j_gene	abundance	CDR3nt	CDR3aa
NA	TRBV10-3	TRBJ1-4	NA	TGTGCCATCAGTGACAGGGTCAATGAAAAACTGTTTTTT	CAISDRVNEKLFF
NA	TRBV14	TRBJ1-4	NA	TGTGCCAGCAGCCAAGAATCAGGGTGGGGTGAAAAACTGTTTTTT	CASSQESGWGEKLFF
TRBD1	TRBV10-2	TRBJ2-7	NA	TGCGCCAGCAGTGAGCCGTGGACAGGGGGCTACGAGCAGTACTTC	CASSEPWTGGYEQYF
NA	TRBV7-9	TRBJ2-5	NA	TGTGCCAGCAGACACCCAGGGTTCCAAGAGACCCAGTACTTC	CASRHPGFQETQYF
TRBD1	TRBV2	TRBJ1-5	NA	TGTGCCAGCAGTGAGGACAGGCGCCAGCCCCAGCATTTT	CASSEDRRQPQHF
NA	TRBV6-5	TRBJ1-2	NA	TGTGCCAGCAGTTACGCTTTGGAGGGGAACTATGGCTACACCTTC	CASSYALEGNYGYTF
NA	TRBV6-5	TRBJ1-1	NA	TGTGCCAGCACGGTGGGGCAGCTTGAAGCTTTCTTT	CASTVGQLEAFF
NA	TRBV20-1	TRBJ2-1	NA	TGCAGTGCTCGTGTAACAGGGTTGAGTGAGCAGTTCTTC	CSARVTGLSEQFF
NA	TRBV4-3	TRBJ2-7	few	TGCGCCAGCAGCCAAGATTACAGCTTCTCGAACTACGAGCAGTACTTC	CASSQDYSFSNYEQYF
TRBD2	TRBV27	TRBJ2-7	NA	TGTGCCAGCAGCCGCGACACTAGCGGCTCCTACGAGCAGTACTTC	CASSRDTSGSYEQYF
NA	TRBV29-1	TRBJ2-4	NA	TGCAGCGTTGAAGACTCAACCGGGACTTTTCTTAGCTTC	CSVEDSTGTFLSF
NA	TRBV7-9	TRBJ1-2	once	TGTGCCAGCAGCTTACAGGGACTCTATGGCTACACCTTC	CASSLQGLYGYTF
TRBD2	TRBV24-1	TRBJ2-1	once	TGTGCCACCAGCAAACTAGCGGGGTACAATGAGCAGTTCTTC	CATSKLAGYNEQFF
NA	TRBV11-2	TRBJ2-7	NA	TGTGCCAGCAGCTTAGGTTTAGCCCGGCGGACCTACGAGCAGTACTTC	CASSLGLARRTYEQYF
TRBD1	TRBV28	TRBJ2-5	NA	TGTGCCAGCAGGTCCCGGGACAGTAAAGAGACCCAGTACTTC	CASRSRDSKETQYF